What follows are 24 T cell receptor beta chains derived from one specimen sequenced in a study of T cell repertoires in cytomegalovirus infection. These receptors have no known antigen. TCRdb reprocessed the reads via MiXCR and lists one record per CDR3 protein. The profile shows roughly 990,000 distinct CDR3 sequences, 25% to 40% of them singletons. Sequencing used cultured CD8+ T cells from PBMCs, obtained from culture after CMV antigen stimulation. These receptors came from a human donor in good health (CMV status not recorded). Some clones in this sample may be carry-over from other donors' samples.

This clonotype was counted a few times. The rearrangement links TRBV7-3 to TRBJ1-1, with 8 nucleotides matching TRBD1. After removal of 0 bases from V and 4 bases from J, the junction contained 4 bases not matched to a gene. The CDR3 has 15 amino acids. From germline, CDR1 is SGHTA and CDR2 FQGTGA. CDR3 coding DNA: TGTGCCAGCAGCTTAACTGGACAGGGAACCACTGAAGCTTTCTTT. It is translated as CASSLTGQGTTEAFF.

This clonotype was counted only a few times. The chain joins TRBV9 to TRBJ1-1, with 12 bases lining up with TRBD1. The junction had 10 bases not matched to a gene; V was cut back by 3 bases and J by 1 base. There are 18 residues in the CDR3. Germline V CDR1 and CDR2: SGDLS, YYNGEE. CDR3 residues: CASSALGTGGESNTEAFF. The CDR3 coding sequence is TGTGCCAGCAGCGCCTTAGGGACAGGGGGCGAATCGAACACTGAAGCTTTCTTT.

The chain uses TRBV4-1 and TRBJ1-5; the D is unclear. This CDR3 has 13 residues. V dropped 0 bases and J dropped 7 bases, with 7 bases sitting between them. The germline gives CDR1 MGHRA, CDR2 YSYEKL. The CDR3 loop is CASSQDRLQPQHF. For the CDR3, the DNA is TGCGCCAGCAGCCAAGATCGGCTACAGCCCCAGCATTTT.

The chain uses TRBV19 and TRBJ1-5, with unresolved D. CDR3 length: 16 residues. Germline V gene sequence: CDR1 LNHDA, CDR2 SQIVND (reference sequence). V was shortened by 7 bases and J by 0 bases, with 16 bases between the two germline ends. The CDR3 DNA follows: TGTGCCAGTACCCCATTGGGCGTAAATAGCAATCAGCCCCAGCATTTT. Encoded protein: CASTPLGVNSNQPQHF.

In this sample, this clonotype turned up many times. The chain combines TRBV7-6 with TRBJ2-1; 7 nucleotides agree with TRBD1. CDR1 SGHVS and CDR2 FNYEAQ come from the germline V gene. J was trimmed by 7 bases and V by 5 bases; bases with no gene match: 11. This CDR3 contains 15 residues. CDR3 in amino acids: CASSPHRDRKNEQFF. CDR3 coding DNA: TGTGCCAGCAGCCCCCACCGGGACAGAAAAAATGAGCAGTTCTTC.

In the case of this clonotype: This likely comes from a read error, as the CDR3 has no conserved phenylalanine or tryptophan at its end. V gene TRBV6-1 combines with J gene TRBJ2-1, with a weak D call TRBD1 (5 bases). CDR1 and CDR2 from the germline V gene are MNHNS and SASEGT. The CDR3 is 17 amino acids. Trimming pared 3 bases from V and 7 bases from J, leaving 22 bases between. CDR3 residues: CASSDRLPATGVNEQFL. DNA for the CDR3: TGTGCCAGCAGTGACCGCCTGCCGGCCACAGGAGTAAATGAGCAGTTCCTC.

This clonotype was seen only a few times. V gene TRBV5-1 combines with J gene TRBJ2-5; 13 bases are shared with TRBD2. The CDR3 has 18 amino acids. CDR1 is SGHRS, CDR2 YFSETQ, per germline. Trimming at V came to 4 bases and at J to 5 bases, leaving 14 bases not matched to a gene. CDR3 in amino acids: CASSVAPTSGGADETQYF. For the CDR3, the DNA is TGCGCCAGCAGCGTAGCCCCCACTAGCGGGGGGGCTGACGAGACCCAGTACTTC.

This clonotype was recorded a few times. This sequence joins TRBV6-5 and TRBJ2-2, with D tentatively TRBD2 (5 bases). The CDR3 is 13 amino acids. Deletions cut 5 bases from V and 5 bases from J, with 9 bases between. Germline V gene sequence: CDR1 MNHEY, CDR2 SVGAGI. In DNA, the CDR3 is TGTGCCAGCAGTGACTTAGCGACCGGGGAGCTGTTTTTT. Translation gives CASSDLATGELFF.

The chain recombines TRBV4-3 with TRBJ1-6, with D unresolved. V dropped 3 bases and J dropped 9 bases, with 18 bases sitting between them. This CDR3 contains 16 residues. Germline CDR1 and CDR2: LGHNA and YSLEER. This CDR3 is CASSQYLGESVSPLHF. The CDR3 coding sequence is TGCGCCAGCAGCCAGTACCTTGGGGAGTCGGTTTCACCCCTCCACTTT.

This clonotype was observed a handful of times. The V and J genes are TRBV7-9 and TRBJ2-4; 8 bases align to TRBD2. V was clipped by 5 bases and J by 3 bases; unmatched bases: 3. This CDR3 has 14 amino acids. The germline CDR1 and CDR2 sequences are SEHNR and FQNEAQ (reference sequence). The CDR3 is CASSPREGKNIQYF. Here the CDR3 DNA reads TGTGCCAGCAGCCCTCGGGAGGGCAAAAACATTCAGTACTTC. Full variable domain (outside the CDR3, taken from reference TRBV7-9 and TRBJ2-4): DTGVSQNPRHKITKRGQNVTFRCDPISEHNRLYWYRQTLGQGPEFLTYFQNEAQLEKSRLLSDRFSAERPKGSFSTLEIQRTEQGDSAMYLCASSPREGKNIQYFGAGTRLSVL.

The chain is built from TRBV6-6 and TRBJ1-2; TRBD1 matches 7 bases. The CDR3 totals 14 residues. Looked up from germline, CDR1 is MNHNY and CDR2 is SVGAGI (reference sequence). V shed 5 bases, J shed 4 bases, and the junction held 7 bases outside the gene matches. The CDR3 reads CASSHRGTTYGYTF. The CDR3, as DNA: TGTGCCAGCAGTCACAGGGGAACTACCTATGGCTACACCTTC.

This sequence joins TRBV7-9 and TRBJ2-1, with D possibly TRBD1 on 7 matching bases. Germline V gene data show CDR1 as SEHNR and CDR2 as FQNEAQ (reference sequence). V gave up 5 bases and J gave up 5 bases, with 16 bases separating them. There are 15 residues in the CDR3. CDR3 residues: CASSPGGHPDNEQFF. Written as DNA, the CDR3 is TGTGCCAGCAGCCCAGGGGGGCATCCGGACAATGAGCAGTTCTTC.

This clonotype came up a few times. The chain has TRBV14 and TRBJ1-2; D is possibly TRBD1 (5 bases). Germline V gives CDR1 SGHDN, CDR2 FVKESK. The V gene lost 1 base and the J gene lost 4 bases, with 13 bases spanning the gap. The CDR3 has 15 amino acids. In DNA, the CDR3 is TGTGCCAGCAGCCAAGGACTTGGAGGGGCCTATGGCTACACCTTC. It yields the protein CASSQGLGGAYGYTF.

The DNA for the CDR3 is TGTGCCAGCAGCTTAGGAACGGAGGCTAATTCACCCCTCCACTTT. This encodes CASSLGTEANSPLHF. The V and J genes are TRBV7-9 and TRBJ1-6, with D uncertain. Trimming took 1 base from V and 6 from J, leaving 10 bases between them. Germline loops: CDR1 SEHNR, CDR2 FQNEAQ (reference sequence). The CDR3 consists of 15 residues.

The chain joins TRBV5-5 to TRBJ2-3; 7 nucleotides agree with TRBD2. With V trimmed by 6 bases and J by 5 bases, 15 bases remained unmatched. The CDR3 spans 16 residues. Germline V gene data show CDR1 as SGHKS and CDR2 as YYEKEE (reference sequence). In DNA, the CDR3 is TGTGCCAGCACCCTCGGGGAGGGACCCTTCGGAGATACGCAGTATTTT. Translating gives CASTLGEGPFGDTQYF.

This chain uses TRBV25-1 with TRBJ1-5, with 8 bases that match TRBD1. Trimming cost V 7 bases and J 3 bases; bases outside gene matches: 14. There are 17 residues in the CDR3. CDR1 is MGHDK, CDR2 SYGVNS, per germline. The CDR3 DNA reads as TGTGCCAGCAACCGGATGATCGGGACAGGATTCAATCAGCCCCAGCATTTT. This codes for CASNRMIGTGFNQPQHF.

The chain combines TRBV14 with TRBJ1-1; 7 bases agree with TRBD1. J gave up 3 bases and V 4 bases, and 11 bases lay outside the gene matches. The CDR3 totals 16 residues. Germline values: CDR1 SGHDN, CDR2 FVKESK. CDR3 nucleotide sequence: TGTGCCAGCAGCCCCTATCAGGGTCAGGGGGACACTGAAGCTTTCTTT. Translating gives CASSPYQGQGDTEAFF.

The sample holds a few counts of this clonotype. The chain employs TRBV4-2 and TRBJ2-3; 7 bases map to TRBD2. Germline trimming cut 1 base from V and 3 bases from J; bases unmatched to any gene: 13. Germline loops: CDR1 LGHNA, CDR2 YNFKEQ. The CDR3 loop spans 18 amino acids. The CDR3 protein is CASSQGPSGGSPTDTQYF. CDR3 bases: TGTGCCAGCAGCCAAGGTCCTTCCGGGGGGTCACCTACAGATACGCAGTATTTT.

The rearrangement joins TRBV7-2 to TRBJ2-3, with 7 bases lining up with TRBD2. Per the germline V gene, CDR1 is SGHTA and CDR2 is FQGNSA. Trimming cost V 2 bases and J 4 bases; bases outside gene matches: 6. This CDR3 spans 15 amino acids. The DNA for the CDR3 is TGTGCCAGCAGCTTAAAGTGGGGGGGGGCAGATACGCAGTATTTT. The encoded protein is CASSLKWGGADTQYF. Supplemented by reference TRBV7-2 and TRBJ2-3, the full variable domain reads GAGVSQSPSNKVTEKGKDVELRCDPISGHTALYWYRQSLGQGLEFLIYFQGNSAPDKSGLPSDRFSAERTGGSVSTLTIQRTQQEDSAVYLCASSLKWGGADTQYFGPGTRLTVL.

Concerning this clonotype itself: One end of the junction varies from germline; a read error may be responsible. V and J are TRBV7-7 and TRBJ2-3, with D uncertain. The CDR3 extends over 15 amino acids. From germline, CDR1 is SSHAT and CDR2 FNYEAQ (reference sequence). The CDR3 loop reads CASSLEVSGTDTQYF. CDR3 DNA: TGTGCTAGCAGCTTAGAAGTTTCTGGCACAGATACGCAGTATTTT.

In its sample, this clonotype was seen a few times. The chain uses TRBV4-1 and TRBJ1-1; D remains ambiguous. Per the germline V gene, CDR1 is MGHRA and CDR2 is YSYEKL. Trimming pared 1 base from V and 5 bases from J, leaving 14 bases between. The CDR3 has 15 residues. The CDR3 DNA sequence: TGCGCCAGCAGCCAAGGGCAAGGGCTTGGGACTGAAGCTTTCTTT. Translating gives CASSQGQGLGTEAFF.

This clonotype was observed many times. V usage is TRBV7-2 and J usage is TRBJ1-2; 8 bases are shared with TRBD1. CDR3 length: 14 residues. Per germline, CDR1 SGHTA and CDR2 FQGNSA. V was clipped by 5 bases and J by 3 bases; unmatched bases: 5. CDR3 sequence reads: CASSPLGQDYGYTF. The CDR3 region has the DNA TGTGCCAGCAGCCCATTGGGACAGGACTATGGCTACACCTTC.

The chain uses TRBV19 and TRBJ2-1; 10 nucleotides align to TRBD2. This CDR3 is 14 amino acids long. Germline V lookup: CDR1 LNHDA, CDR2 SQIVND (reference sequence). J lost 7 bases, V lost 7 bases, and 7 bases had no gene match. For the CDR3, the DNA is TGTGCCAGTATGGAGCGGGGGGGCCTGAATGAGCAGTTCTTC. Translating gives CASMERGGLNEQFF.

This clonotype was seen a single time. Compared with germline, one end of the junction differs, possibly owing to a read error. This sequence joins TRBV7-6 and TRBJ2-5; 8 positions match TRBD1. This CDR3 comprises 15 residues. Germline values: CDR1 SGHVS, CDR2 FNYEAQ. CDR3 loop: CVSSLAGTGQETQYF. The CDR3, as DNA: TGTGTCAGCAGCTTAGCTGGGACAGGTCAAGAGACCCAGTACTTC.